Each of the 18 T cell receptor beta chains below was sequenced from the same sample in a study of identifying expanded T cells in peripheral blood (dated by TCRdb to about 2019). The library was built by means of the immunoSEQ multiplex PCR assay. TCRdb stores this immuneACCESS table with in-frame sequences only. Part of the clones is absent; in the studies checked, under half of the shortfall reflects unresolved V genes, and no reason is known for the rest. The sample table shows some 80,000 clones, and roughly 90% are seen once. 7% to 8.5% of the sample lies in the top ten. What was sequenced was blood. These receptors were taken from a person aged 18-70 years in good health.

V is TRBV19 and J is TRBJ2-1, with D perhaps matching TRBD1 (6 bases). V was trimmed by 6 bases and J by 5 bases, leaving 11 bases between them. The CDR3 contains 13 residues. CDR1 and CDR2 from the germline V gene are LNHDA and SQIVND (reference sequence). This chain's CDR3 is CASRRTADNEQFF. As DNA, the CDR3 is TGTGCCAGTAGGAGGACAGCTGACAATGAGCAGTTCTTC.

V and J are TRBV19 and TRBJ1-5; no reliable D call. This CDR3 comprises 14 residues. Germline V CDR1 and CDR2: LNHDA, SQIVND (reference sequence). The ends were cut back, 1 base at V and 8 bases at J, with 12 bases in the middle. CDR3 in DNA: TGTGCCAGTAGTATAGGAGAGGCCGGGGAGCCCCAGCATTTT. Its protein product is CASSIGEAGEPQHF.

J is TRBJ2-5 and V is TRBV13; TRBD2 might be the D (6 bases). CDR3 length equals 15 residues. CDR1 and CDR2 from the germline V gene are PRHDT and FYEKMQ (reference sequence). Trimming cost V 6 bases and J 2 bases, with 16 bases left between them. The CDR3 coding sequence is TGTGCCAGCAGTCGAAGGGGAGGAGGGCAAGAGACCCAGTACTTC. It is translated as CASSRRGGGQETQYF. Supplemented by reference TRBV13 and TRBJ2-5, the full variable domain reads AAGVIQSPRHLIKEKRETATLKCYPIPRHDTVYWYQQGPGQDPQFLISFYEKMQSDKGSIPDRFSAQQFSDYHSELNMSSLELGDSALYFCASSRRGGGQETQYFGPGTRLLVL.

V is TRBV29-1 and J is TRBJ1-1; TRBD1 might be the D (6 bases). This CDR3 has 11 residues. V lost 3 bases, J lost 4 bases, and 6 bases lay in between. CDR1 and CDR2 from the germline V gene are SQVTM and ANQGSEA. CDR3 protein: CSVDRGTEAFF. The CDR3 bases are TGCAGCGTTGACAGGGGCACTGAAGCTTTCTTT.

A few counts support this clone. The genes are TRBV5-1 and TRBJ1-2; D is ambiguous. The CDR3 has 13 residues. V lost 0 bases and J 4 bases, leaving 7 bases between the germline ends. Germline loops: CDR1 SGHRS, CDR2 YFSETQ. For the CDR3, the DNA is TGCGCCAGCAGCTTGGATGGTGTCTATGGCTACACCTTC. This codes for CASSLDGVYGYTF.

This clone was seen a single time. J is TRBJ1-3 and V is TRBV5-4; 7 bases align to TRBD1. The V gene end was trimmed by 4 bases and the J gene end by 0 bases; junction bases not matched to a gene: 13. This CDR3 contains 18 residues. Germline V gives CDR1 SGHNT, CDR2 YYREEE (reference sequence). CDR3 residues: CASSKSQDRLFSGNTIYF. CDR3 DNA: TGTGCCAGCAGCAAATCCCAGGACAGGTTGTTCTCTGGAAACACCATATATTTT.

The CDR3 sequence: CASSQDLGSGANVLTF. CDR3 in DNA: TGCGCCAGCAGCCAAGATCTGGGCTCTGGGGCCAACGTCCTGACTTTC. V and J are TRBV4-3 and TRBJ2-6; D uncertain. Germline CDR1 reads LGHNA; CDR2 reads YSLEER. The CDR3 has 16 amino acids. Between the trimmed V and J ends, which lost 0 bases and 0 bases, there was a span of 6 bases.

This clone came up once. The rearrangement uses TRBV6-1 and TRBJ2-1, with TRBD1 identical over 9 bases. J gave up 7 bases and V 2 bases, and 6 bases lay outside the gene matches. Germline CDR1 MNHNS, CDR2 SASEGT. CDR3 length: 15 amino acids. The CDR3 spells CASSEPGQGMNEQFF. The CDR3 nucleotides are TGTGCCAGCAGTGAACCGGGACAGGGTATGAATGAGCAGTTCTTC.

This chain joins TRBV12-5 and TRBJ2-7, with 8 positions matching TRBD1. The CDR3 runs 15 residues. Germline V gives CDR1 LGHNT, CDR2 FRNRAP. Unmatched junction bases numbered 10, after V lost 6 bases and J lost 3 bases. The CDR3 here is CASGPGQGPLYEQYF. The CDR3 DNA follows: TGTGCTAGTGGACCCGGACAGGGCCCTCTCTACGAGCAGTACTTC.

The chain is built from TRBV7-2 and TRBJ1-5; tentatively, D is TRBD1 (6 bases). CDR3 length: 18 amino acids. The germline V and J ends were trimmed by 1 base and 3 bases, with 19 bases remaining between them. CDR1 and CDR2 from the germline V gene are SGHTA and FQGNSA. The DNA of the CDR3 is TGTGCCAGCAGCTTAGAGGGGGGAGCAGGGGCGGTCAATCAGCCCCAGCATTTT. This encodes CASSLEGGAGAVNQPQHF.

The CDR3 loop reads CASSLALDTGELFF. CDR3 sequence (DNA): TGCGCCAGCAGCTTGGCCCTAGACACCGGGGAGCTGTTTTTT. V gene TRBV5-1 combines with J gene TRBJ2-2, with no clear D. V was pared by 0 bases and J by 3 bases, with 6 bases between. Germline V gene data show CDR1 as SGHRS and CDR2 as YFSETQ. The CDR3 consists of 14 residues.

The chain carries TRBV7-2 and TRBJ2-3, with TRBD2 as a possible D gene (5 bases). The germline V and J ends were trimmed by 0 bases and 4 bases, with 11 bases remaining between them. Germline V gives CDR1 SGHTA, CDR2 FQGNSA. The CDR3 is made up of 15 amino acids. The CDR3 DNA is TGTGCCAGCAGCTTAGCGGGGAGTCAGGCAGATACGCAGTATTTT. Protein product: CASSLAGSQADTQYF. The full variable domain, rest sourced from reference TRBV7-2 and TRBJ2-3, is GAGVSQSPSNKVTEKGKDVELRCDPISGHTALYWYRQSLGQGLEFLIYFQGNSAPDKSGLPSDRFSAERTGGSVSTLTIQRTQQEDSAVYLCASSLAGSQADTQYFGPGTRLTVL.

V and J are TRBV18 and TRBJ1-1; a weak D match, TRBD1 (6 bases). V lost 2 bases, J lost 1 base, and 8 bases lay in between. The CDR3 has 14 residues. CDR1 and CDR2 (germline): KGHSH, LQKENI. The CDR3 nucleotides read TGTGCCAGCTCACCATCGACAGGGAACACTGAAGCTTTCTTT. Translation gives CASSPSTGNTEAFF.

The genes are TRBV5-8 and TRBJ1-5; possible D gene TRBD1, 5 bases. This CDR3 comprises 14 residues. Between the trimmed V and J ends, which lost 1 base and 4 bases, there was a span of 9 bases. Germline loops: CDR1 SGHTS, CDR2 YDEGEE. The CDR3 nucleotides are TGTGCCAGCAGCTTGTTTCGGGGGAATCAGCCCCAGCATTTT. Residues: CASSLFRGNQPQHF.

This rearrangement joins TRBV2 to TRBJ1-6; TRBD1 agrees at 8 bases. V was clipped by 4 bases and J by 15 bases; unmatched bases: 8. The germline V gene encodes CDR1 SNHLY and CDR2 FYNNEI. This CDR3 has 13 residues. CDR3 sequence: CASSGTGPLHLHF. CDR3 nucleotide sequence: TGTGCCAGCAGTGGGACAGGGCCCTTGCACCTCCACTTT. The entire variable domain, with the rest obtained from reference TRBV2 and TRBJ1-6, is as follows: EPEVTQTPSHQVTQMGQEVILRCVPISNHLYFYWYRQILGQKVEFLVSFYNNEISEKSEIFDDQFSVERPDGSNFTLKIRSTKLEDSAMYFCASSGTGPLHLHFGNGTRLTVT.

The chain links TRBV27 to TRBJ2-3, with a possible D match to TRBD1 (8 bases). V was cut by 6 bases and J by 5 bases, with 15 bases left in between. Germline V CDR1 and CDR2: MNHEY, SMNVEV (reference sequence). This CDR3 spans 14 amino acids. The CDR3 bases are TGTGCCAGCAGAGCGGGACAGGTGAGAGATACGCAGTATTTT. Amino acids: CASRAGQVRDTQYF.

CDR3 sequence (DNA): TGTGCCAGCAGCCCGACAGGGTATGCTTACGAGCAGTACTTC. Amino acids: CASSPTGYAYEQYF. The chain uses TRBV11-1 and TRBJ2-7; 7 nucleotides line up with TRBD1. The CDR3 spans 14 residues. In germline, CDR1 is SGHAT, CDR2 FQDESV (reference sequence). V was pared by 5 bases and J by 4 bases, with 8 bases of the junction left unmatched.

The chain carries TRBV4-3 and TRBJ1-1; unclear D gene. Germline V gives CDR1 LGHNA, CDR2 YSLEER. This CDR3 has 13 amino acids. The V end was cut by 2 bases, the J end by 1 base, with 5 bases between. CDR3 DNA: TGCGCCAGCAGCCAAAACAGGAACACTGAAGCTTTCTTT. It codes for CASSQNRNTEAFF.